This entry features one T cell receptor beta chain sequence. This specimen belongs to a study of blood T cell repertoires in COVID-19. Study background: Some COVID-19 samples were acute and others convalescent; all came from the United States, Italy and Spain. Nucleic acid was either cDNA or gDNA, and it came from T cells, B-cell-depleted T cells, or PBMCs.

Source study methods: Reference gene primer amplification yielded estimated nucleated cell counts. Profiled with immunoSEQ multiplex PCR; TCRdb holds only in-frame clones, not every one. The D gene and trimming were derived from the DNA, and the V and J assignments and clone size from that table. The repertoire consists of 300,000 to 400,000 clones, with more than 70% occurring once and the leading ten covering 1.6%. Recruited during active infection, patients (from Seattle) were subsequently followed longitudinally. The V gene's germline CDR1 is SGHTA and CDR2 FQGNSA. CDR3 length: 17 residues. Trimming stripped 2 bases from V and 2 bases from J, with 17 bases between.

The TCR originated in a woman in her 30s with COVID-19, enrolled during active disease. This chain uses TRBV7-2 with TRBJ2-3, with a weak D call TRBD2 (6 bases). The sequencing sample was made of peripheral blood. Here the CDR3 reads CASSLLRGRGYTDTQYF. The DNA for the CDR3 is TGTGCCAGCAGCTTATTGCGGGGACGGGGGTACACAGATACGCAGTATTTT.